The clone carrying this TCR beta chain was seen a handful of times. Its target is unknown. The sample is drawn from a study of regulatory T cells in long-lasting Graves disease. CDR3 length equals 12 residues. Trimming cost V 5 bases and J 10 bases, with 12 bases left between them. Germline assignment: CDR1 SGHDN and CDR2 FVKESK. iRepertoire HTBI primers and Arm-PCR of CDR3 regions built TCR beta libraries. TCRdb recomputed calls from the multiplex PCR reads with MiXCR, one row per CDR3 protein. The sample carries under 500,000 distinct CDR3 sequences, under 25% recorded once. The time point was: persistent/refractory GD, antithyroid drugs over 5 years with positive TRAb. PBMCs provided the RNA from which the TCR library was made. The study's findings and limits: Persistent patients had a count of shared public clonotypes (about 2,700) that exceeded that of new patients (almost 1,000). TRBV28, TRBJ1-2 and TRBJ2-5 were favored in persistent disease.

The TCR was taken from a female donor with Graves disease. Sample: peripheral blood mononuclear cells (PBMCs), taken when the disease was refractory, from a patient treated with antithyroid drugs. The gene calls are TRBV14 and TRBJ2-1, with D tentatively TRBD2 (5 bases). CDR3 nucleotides: TGTGCCAGCAGCTTCCTTTCGGGGGAGCAGTTCTTC. Its protein product is CASSFLSGEQFF.